This TCR beta chain was found in a study of blood T cell repertoires in COVID-19 (dated by TCRdb to between 2020 and 2021). With regard to the full study: Collaborator samples came from the United States, Italy and Spain and covered acute and convalescent phases of COVID-19. The repertoires were released in a freely available public database intended as a resource for research on the immune response to SARS-CoV-2. Samples were obtained from the ongoing ImmuneRACE study (first 160 participants) and from about 1,300 subjects provided by 6 global collaborators. Nearly every sample came with metadata listing a de-identified subject ID, COVID-19 status, age in years and sex. The prospective study material was composed of cDNA or gDNA derived from T cells, B-cell-depleted T cells, or PBMCs. Subjects who had been exposed to COVID-19, were actively infected with it, or had recovered from it provided the deeply sampled blood TCRbeta repertoires that made up the dataset. Where HLA class I and class II types were available, the types were taken from metadata supplied by the sample provider, not from assay-based typing.

Each collaborating institution followed its own protocols to collect whole blood in K2EDTA tubes. For TCRbeta analysis, collaborator samples were shipped as frozen whole blood, as isolated PBMCs, or as DNA extracted from either sample type. Remarks on this clone: Its antigen is unknown. Base qualities are not at hand, and no much larger clone is one base apart.

V loses 4 bases at its end and J loses 5 bases; junction bases beyond the gene matches: 3. The CDR3 runs 14 amino acids, cysteine and phenylalanine included. CDR3 DNA only is kept here, 42 bases in frame from base 1. CDR1 and CDR2 are drawn from the germline V gene: SGHTA, FQGNSA. The immunoSEQ Assay, a bias-controlled multiplex PCR, was used to amplify TCRbeta CDR3 regions from genomic DNA. In the original analysis: The number of nucleated cells in each sample was estimated from the amplification of reference gene primers within the assay. To quantify the absolute abundance of each unique TCRbeta CDR3 rearrangement, sequence reads were collapsed and filtered. For each sample, productive Simpson clonality was calculated as the square root of Simpson's diversity index over productive rearrangements. The table comes from immuneACCESS by way of TCRdb, which keeps in-frame sequences with V and J called. Part of the clones is missing from these tables; in studies checked, under half for an unresolved V gene and the rest for unknown reasons. D and trimming were read from the DNA, whereas the V and J calls and clone size are those reported in that table. In all, the sample holds about 15,000 clones, and about 90% of those were seen once. In total, the top ten clones hold 15% to 20% of the sample.

Points the paper makes about the study in general: Clinical and demographic metadata were provided uncurated, with the amount varying by source and participant.

Here the chain combines TRBV7-2 and TRBJ2-7, and 12 bases in between align with TRBD2. The sample taken for sequencing was peripheral blood. This clonotype was sampled from a human donor in a cohort sampled during active COVID-19. The encoded CDR3 is CASSSSGGADEQYF. The sequenced DNA: TGTGCCAGCAGCTCTAGCGGGGGGGCCGACGAGCAGTACTTC.